This T cell receptor (beta chain) appears in the sequencing data of a study of regulatory T cells in long-lasting Graves disease (dated by TCRdb to the early 2020s). Background on the whole study: Patients with newly diagnosed Graves' disease had been on antithyroid drugs for under 3 months. Patients with persistent Graves' disease were compared with patients with newly diagnosed Graves' disease using TCR sequencing and RNA sequencing of peripheral blood. The study took place in China and was registered as a clinical trial. A total of roughly 35 samples underwent TCR sequencing: around 13 from persistent and around 20 from newly diagnosed Graves' disease patients.

General findings and caveats noted by the study authors: Peripheral blood alone was examined, since thyroid tissue, which constituted the primary lesion, could not be accessed. Compared with newly diagnosed patients, patients with persistent Graves' disease had lower TCR Shannon entropy and fewer highly expanded clones, which suggests clonal expansion. A larger number of public clonotypes was shared among persistent patients (fewer than 3,000) than among newly diagnosed patients (about 990). Only the TCR beta chain was sequenced and analyzed. TRBV28, TRBJ1-2 and TRBJ2-5 were preferentially used in persistent disease, while TRBV20-1 and TRBJ2-1 were favored in newly diagnosed disease. The small sample size was acknowledged by the authors as a limitation that may reduce accuracy.

What the time point label conveys for this sample: newly diagnosed GD, antithyroid drugs for less than 3 months. RNA was extracted from PBMCs in TRIzol for both TCR sequencing and RNA sequencing. The diagnosis of Graves' disease was made according to American Thyroid Association guidelines. Patients for the study were recruited at an endocrinology department in Xi'an, China. From each patient, around 9 milliliters of peripheral blood was collected into an EDTA anticoagulant tube. Ficoll Paque Plus density gradient separation was used to isolate PBMCs, and no further T cell sorting was performed. An Agilent 2100 Bioanalyzer and agarose gel were used to check RNA quality, while a NanoDrop 2000 measured RNA concentration. The protocol used for the library was multiplex PCR. The listed sequencing device is Illumina HiSeq 4000. iRepertoire HTBI primers and Arm-PCR amplification of CDR3 regions were used to construct TCR beta libraries. PCR products were gel purified before sequencing. The original methods were these. A total of roughly 58 TRBV and some 15 TRBJ segments were identified across samples and were used for gene usage analysis of CDR3 amino acid clonotypes. COPE and FqMerger were used to merge the filtered high-quality paired reads into contigs. Contigs were aligned with BLAST to IMGT TRBV, TRBD and TRBJ reference genes, and CDR3 was defined per IMGT. Any clonotype with a frequency above 0.1% was classified as a highly expanded clone. Shannon entropy served as the measure of repertoire diversity, while the Gini coefficient captured V-J evenness. Public clonotypes were defined as clonotypes shared by more than one individual. Through fastp at Q25 and MiXCR, TCRdb rebuilt clones from the public reads, retaining in-frame beta chains. Rows matching on CDR3 protein sequence are summarized as one entry with the most common DNA and genes. What appears here as the V and J calls and clone size reflects TCRdb's work, not the paper's. A total of approximately 540,000 distinct CDR3 sequences appear in this sample, approximately 12% of them only once. Around 9.3% of the sample is taken by the ten largest.

From cysteine to phenylalanine, the CDR3 is 17 amino acids long. The retained sequence is limited to the CDR3, 51 bases, with the frame set at the first base. Based on the germline V gene, the CDR1 and CDR2 sequences are MNHEY and SVGAGI. Worth noting for this clonotype: This clone's antigen is unknown. One end of the junction is discordant with germline, which a read error may explain.

Separately, the same data were catalogued under a study of T cells in Graves' hyperthyroidism and ophthalmopathy. The other study reports the following: Stable Graves' hyperthyroidism was defined as no progression to ophthalmopathy during 18 months of follow-up. Hyperthyroidism patients were aged 18 to 65 years and newly diagnosed, with disease duration of less than 2 months. Any patient with an uncontrolled infection, another autoimmune disease, pregnancy or lactation was excluded. Diagnoses relied on clinical symptoms, serum thyroxine and TRAb, thyroid ultrasound and orbital computed tomography. A first-round RT-PCR of the TCR CDR3 used the HTBI primer set with the Qiagen OneStep RT-PCR kit. Most expanded thyroid clonotypes (frequency above 0.001) were also detected in blood, a finding suggesting that blood repertoires may reflect thyroid immune responses. In cross-validation, a model built on a 13 V-J signature told ophthalmopathy apart from stable hyperthyroidism with approximately 90% sensitivity and around 83% specificity, and in testing the same model reached 80%/75%. In validation, the model predicted progression to ophthalmopathy with 55% to 71% sensitivity and 72% to 85% specificity, a median of approximately 6.7 months before onset. To identify distinguishing TCR V-J signatures, a discovery cohort of some 99 patients was used, comprising some 43 with Graves' ophthalmopathy and 57 with stable Graves' hyperthyroidism. An independent validation cohort of under 20 hyperthyroidism patients and 17 patients who later progressed to ophthalmopathy tested prospective prediction of ophthalmopathy. For training and testing, the 100 or so patients in the discovery cohort were randomly divided in a 7:3 ratio. In about 6 Graves' hyperthyroidism patients, the study also compared T-cell repertoires from thyroid tissue with T-cell repertoires from blood. Following sampling, methimazole starting at 30 mg daily was given to hyperthyroidism patients, and high-dose intravenous methylprednisolone was given to ophthalmopathy patients. A second multiplex PCR round built the libraries, followed by size selection and purification. Sequencing of the libraries was done on an Illumina HiSeq2000 using paired-end 100 bp reads. SOAPnuke was used to process the raw data, throwing out any read that contained adapters or uncalled bases, had a mean Phred below 15, or lacked an exact constant-primer or identifier match. COPE v1.2.5 was used to merge the high-quality paired reads, and each unique nucleotide sequence was defined as a clonotype. MiTCR v1.1 was used to align the clonotypes against IMGT TRBV, TRBD and TRBJ reference segments. The analysis was restricted to V-J combinations with a frequency above 0.0001, which together covered 99.2% of the repertoires. The TCS score was defined as the ratio of F50 (clonal expansion) to E x V (chaos), calculated using BLOSUM62-based TCRdist between CDR3 peptides within each V-J. Welch's t-statistics and random forest reduced 514 V-J features to roughly 13, which were used in a naive Bayes classifier (R e1071). Sample size was not statistically predetermined, and investigators were not blinded to group allocation. According to the paper, TCR Vbeta CDR3 sequencing was carried out on around 140 peripheral blood samples, which came from under 50 ophthalmopathy, approximately 72 hyperthyroidism and roughly 17 progressor patients.

The clonotype was recovered from a woman aged 30 to 39 with Graves disease. Donor details come from another sample of the same person, matched by shared clones. Sequencing used peripheral blood mononuclear cells (PBMCs), obtained at new diagnosis, from a patient treated with antithyroid drugs. The V gene is TRBV6-5 and the J gene is TRBJ1-1; a tentative D match to TRBD1 spans 5 bases. The CDR3 in this case is CAGSYSYDSGGSTEAFF. The DNA reads TGTGCCGGCAGTTACTCGTATGATTCCGGGGGTAGCACTGAAGCTTTCTTT.